This record concerns one T cell receptor beta chain sequence. Generated by immunoSEQ multiplex PCR, the TCRdb table keeps only in-frame clones and is missing some. The table lists hundreds of thousands of clones, around 90% of them singletons. This CDR3 has 15 amino acids. The V gene lost 0 bases and the J gene lost 0 bases, with 9 bases spanning the gap. Germline assignment: CDR1 SGDLS and CDR2 YYNGEE. These data are taken from a study of blood T cell repertoires in COVID-19. The chain uses TRBV9 and TRBJ1-1; no definite D call. Input material: PBMCs or T cells enriched from blood (not recorded which). This TCR was recovered from a woman younger than 30 with acute COVID-19. CDR3 region: CASSVGGKMNTEAFF. The CDR3 DNA is TGTGCCAGCAGCGTAGGAGGGAAGATGAACACTGAAGCTTTCTTT.